These T cell receptor beta chains were read from a single sample in a study of persistence of HIV-infected CD4 T cells. TCRdb's copy holds only in-frame clones and misses some; the assay was immunoSEQ multiplex PCR. The table lists tens of thousands of clones, 82% of them singletons, with roughly 6.7% in the top ten. No antigen has been identified for these receptors. This specimen was CD4+ T cells sorted from PBMCs after approximately 19-hour stimulation, taken from a patient who received antiretroviral therapy. These receptors all come from an adult woman with HIV who was CMV-seropositive. CDR3s include the opening cysteine and the closing phenylalanine or tryptophan. D genes are given only for firm matches. Some rows mark clone size as missing; the rest say once, few, many or name a class of expanded clone.

v_call	j_call	clone_size	d_call	cdr3_aa	cdr3_nt
TRBV4-3	TRBJ1-1	.	TRBD1	CASSYDRATEAFF	TGCGCCAGCAGTTACGACAGGGCCACTGAAGCTTTCTTT
TRBV9	TRBJ2-4	.	TRBD2	CASSATGTRKNIQYF	TGTGCCAGCAGCGCCACCGGGACTAGGAAAAACATTCAGTACTTC
TRBV7-9	TRBJ1-4	.	.	CASTPGVGDATNEKLFF	TGTGCCAGCACCCCAGGGGTCGGAGACGCAACTAATGAAAAACTGTTTTTT
TRBV11-1	TRBJ2-3	.	.	CASSPLQSDTQYF	TGTGCCAGCAGCCCGTTGCAGTCCGATACGCAGTATTTT
TRBV7-3	TRBJ1-1	.	.	CASSLNYDTEAFF	TGTGCCAGCAGCTTGAATTACGACACTGAAGCTTTCTTT
TRBV5-1	TRBJ2-1	.	TRBD2	CASRPSGGVNEQFF	TGCGCCAGCAGACCCAGCGGGGGGGTTAATGAGCAGTTCTTC
TRBV6-1	TRBJ2-7	.	.	CASSYRGVGEQYF	TGTGCCAGCAGTTATAGGGGGGTTGGGGAGCAGTACTTC
TRBV6-6	TRBJ2-3	.	TRBD1	CASSYISGGGTDTQYF	TGTGCCAGCAGTTACATCTCAGGGGGCGGCACAGATACGCAGTATTTT
TRBV24-1	TRBJ1-4	once	TRBD1	CATSARGYEKLFF	TGTGCCACCAGTGCCAGGGGGTACGAAAAACTGTTTTTT
TRBV6-1	TRBJ1-4	.	.	CASSEEGVYPGPREKLFF	TGTGCCAGCAGTGAGGAAGGGGTTTATCCAGGCCCCCGTGAAAAACTGTTTTTT
TRBV29-1	TRBJ2-3	.	.	CSVRRGGTDTQYF	TGCAGCGTTCGGCGCGGGGGCACAGATACGCAGTATTTT
TRBV9	TRBJ1-6	.	.	CASSAAFPGDRYSPLHF	TGTGCCAGCAGCGCCGCCTTTCCGGGAGACAGATATTCACCCCTCCACTTT
TRBV27	TRBJ2-4	few	.	CASSLTAKNIQYF	TGTGCCAGCAGTTTGACAGCCAAAAACATTCAGTACTTC
TRBV30	TRBJ1-3	.	.	CAWTPKRVRSGNTIYF	TGTGCCTGGACCCCCAAACGGGTCCGCTCTGGAAACACCATATATTTT